Described below is a single TCR beta chain sequence and its context. What it binds is not known. Each CDR3 protein gets one entry after TCRdb re-called the reads with MiXCR. This table has 450,000 to 600,000 distinct CDR3 sequences, around 10% appearing once. This entry is derived from a study of T cell repertoires in cytomegalovirus infection. About the study: In public TCR beta signatures, there were indications of both CMV infection and matching HLA type.

Findings and caveats of the study: HLA-C-restricted CMV clonotypes gave the most frequent clonotype in two of eight donors. Cumulative frequency of public TCR beta families picked out carriers of CMV plus the relevant HLA.

The length of the CDR3 is 13 residues. Trimming cost V 5 bases and J 4 bases; bases outside gene matches: 6. Germline CDR1 SQVTM, CDR2 ANQGSEA. The clonotype comes from a human donor in good health (CMV status not recorded). Some clones in this sample may be carry-over from other donors' samples. Sequencing input: PBMCs. V usage is TRBV29-1 and J usage is TRBJ1-2; 8 nucleotides align to TRBD1. Here the CDR3 reads CSVRRTGSYGYTF. CDR3 coding DNA: TGCAGCGTTCGACGGACAGGGAGCTATGGCTACACCTTC.